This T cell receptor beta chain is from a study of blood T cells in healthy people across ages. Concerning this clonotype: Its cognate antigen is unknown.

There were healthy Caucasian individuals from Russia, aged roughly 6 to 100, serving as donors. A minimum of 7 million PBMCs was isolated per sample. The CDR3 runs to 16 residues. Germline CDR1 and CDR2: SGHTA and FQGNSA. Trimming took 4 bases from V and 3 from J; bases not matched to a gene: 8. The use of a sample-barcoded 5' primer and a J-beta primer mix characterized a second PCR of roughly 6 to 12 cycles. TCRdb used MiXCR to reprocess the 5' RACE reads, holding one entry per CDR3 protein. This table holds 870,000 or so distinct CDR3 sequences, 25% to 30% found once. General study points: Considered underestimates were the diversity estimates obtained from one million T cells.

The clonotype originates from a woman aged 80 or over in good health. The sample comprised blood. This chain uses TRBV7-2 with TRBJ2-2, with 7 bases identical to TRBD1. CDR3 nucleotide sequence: TGTGCCAGCAGCTCATTAGGGACAGTCTACACCGGGGAGCTGTTTTTT. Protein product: CASSSLGTVYTGELFF. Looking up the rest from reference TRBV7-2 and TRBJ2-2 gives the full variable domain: GAGVSQSPSNKVTEKGKDVELRCDPISGHTALYWYRQSLGQGLEFLIYFQGNSAPDKSGLPSDRFSAERTGGSVSTLTIQRTQQEDSAVYLCASSSLGTVYTGELFFGEGSRLTVL.